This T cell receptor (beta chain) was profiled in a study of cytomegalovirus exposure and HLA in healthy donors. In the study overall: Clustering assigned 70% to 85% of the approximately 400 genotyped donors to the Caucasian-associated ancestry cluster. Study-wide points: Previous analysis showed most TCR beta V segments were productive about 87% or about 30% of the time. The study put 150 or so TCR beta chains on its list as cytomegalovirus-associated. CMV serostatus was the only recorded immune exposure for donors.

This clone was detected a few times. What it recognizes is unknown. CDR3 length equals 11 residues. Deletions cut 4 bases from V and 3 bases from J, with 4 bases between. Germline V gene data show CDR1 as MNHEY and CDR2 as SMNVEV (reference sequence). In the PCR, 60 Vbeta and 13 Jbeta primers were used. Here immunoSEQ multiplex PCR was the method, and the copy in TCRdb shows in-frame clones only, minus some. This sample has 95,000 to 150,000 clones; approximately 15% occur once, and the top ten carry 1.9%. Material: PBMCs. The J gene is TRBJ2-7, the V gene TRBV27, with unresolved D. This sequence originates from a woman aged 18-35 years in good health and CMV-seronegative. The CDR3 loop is CASSSLYEQYF. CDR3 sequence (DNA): TGTGCCAGCAGTTCCCTCTACGAGCAGTACTTC.